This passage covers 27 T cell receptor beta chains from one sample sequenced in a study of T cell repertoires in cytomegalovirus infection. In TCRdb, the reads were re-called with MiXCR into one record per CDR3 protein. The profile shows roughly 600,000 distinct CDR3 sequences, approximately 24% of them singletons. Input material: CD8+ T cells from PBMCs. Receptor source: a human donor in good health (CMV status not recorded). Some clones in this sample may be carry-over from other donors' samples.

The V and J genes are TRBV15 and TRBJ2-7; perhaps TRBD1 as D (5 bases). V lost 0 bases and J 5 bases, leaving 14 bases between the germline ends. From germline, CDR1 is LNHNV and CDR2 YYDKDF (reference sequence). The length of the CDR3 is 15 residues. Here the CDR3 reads CATSREQAATDEQYF. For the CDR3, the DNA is TGTGCCACCAGCAGAGAACAGGCAGCTACTGACGAGCAGTACTTC.

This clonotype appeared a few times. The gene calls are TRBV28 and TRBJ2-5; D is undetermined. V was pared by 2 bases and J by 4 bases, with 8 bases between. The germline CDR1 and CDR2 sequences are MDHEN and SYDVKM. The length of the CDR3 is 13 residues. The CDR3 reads CASSLITGETQYF. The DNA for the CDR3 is TGTGCCAGCAGTTTAATTACTGGAGAGACCCAGTACTTC.

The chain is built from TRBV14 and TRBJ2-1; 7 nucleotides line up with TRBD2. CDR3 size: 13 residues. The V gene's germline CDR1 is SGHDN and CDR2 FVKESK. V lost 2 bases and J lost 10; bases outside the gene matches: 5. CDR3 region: CASSQPLALEQFF. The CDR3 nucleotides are TGTGCCAGCAGCCAACCACTAGCGTTGGAGCAGTTCTTC.

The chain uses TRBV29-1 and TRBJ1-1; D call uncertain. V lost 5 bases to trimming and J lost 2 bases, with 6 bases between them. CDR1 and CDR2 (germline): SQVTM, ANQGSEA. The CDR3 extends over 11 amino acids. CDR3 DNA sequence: TGCAGCGTTCTCAGAAACACTGAAGCTTTCTTT. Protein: CSVLRNTEAFF.

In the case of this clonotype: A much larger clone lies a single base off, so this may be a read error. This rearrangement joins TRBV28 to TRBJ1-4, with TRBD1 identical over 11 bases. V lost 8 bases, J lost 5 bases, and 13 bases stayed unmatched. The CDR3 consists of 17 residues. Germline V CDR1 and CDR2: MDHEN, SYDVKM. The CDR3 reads CASGSRTGGTRNEKLFF. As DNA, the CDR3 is TGTGCCAGCGGTTCGCGGACAGGGGGCACGAGAAATGAAAAACTGTTTTTT.

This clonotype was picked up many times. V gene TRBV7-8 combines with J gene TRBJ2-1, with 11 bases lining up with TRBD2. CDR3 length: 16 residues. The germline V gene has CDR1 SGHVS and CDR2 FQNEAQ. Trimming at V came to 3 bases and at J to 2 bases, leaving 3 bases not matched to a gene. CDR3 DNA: TGTGCCAGCAGCTTGCCGGGACTAGCGGCCTACAATGAGCAGTTCTTC. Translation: CASSLPGLAAYNEQFF.

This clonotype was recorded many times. The DNA of the CDR3 is TGTGCCAGCAGCCCGTGGACGGACAATGAGCAGTTCTTC. Its translation: CASSPWTDNEQFF. This rearrangement joins TRBV7-2 to TRBJ2-1; D is uncertain. V gave up 5 bases and J gave up 5 bases, with 10 bases separating them. The germline gives CDR1 SGHTA, CDR2 FQGNSA. This CDR3 is built from 13 residues. The whole variable domain, remainder taken from reference TRBV7-2 and TRBJ2-1, is GAGVSQSPSNKVTEKGKDVELRCDPISGHTALYWYRQSLGQGLEFLIYFQGNSAPDKSGLPSDRFSAERTGGSVSTLTIQRTQQEDSAVYLCASSPWTDNEQFFGPGTRLTVL.

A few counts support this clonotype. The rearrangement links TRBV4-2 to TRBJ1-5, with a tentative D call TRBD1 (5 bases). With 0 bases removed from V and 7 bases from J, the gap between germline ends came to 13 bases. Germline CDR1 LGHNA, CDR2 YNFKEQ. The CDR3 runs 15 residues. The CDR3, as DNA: TGTGCCAGCAGCCAAGATCGGGGGGGGTCACAGCCCCAGCATTTT. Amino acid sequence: CASSQDRGGSQPQHF.

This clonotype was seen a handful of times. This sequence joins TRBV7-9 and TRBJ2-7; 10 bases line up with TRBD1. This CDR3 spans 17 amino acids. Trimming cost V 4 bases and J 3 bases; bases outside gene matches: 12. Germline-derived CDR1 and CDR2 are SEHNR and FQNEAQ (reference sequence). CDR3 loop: CASSSRLRTGGFYEQYF. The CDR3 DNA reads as TGTGCCAGCAGCTCTAGACTCCGGACAGGGGGTTTCTACGAGCAGTACTTC. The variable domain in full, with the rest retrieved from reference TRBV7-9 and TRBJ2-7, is DTGVSQNPRHKITKRGQNVTFRCDPISEHNRLYWYRQTLGQGPEFLTYFQNEAQLEKSRLLSDRFSAERPKGSFSTLEIQRTEQGDSAMYLCASSSRLRTGGFYEQYFGPGTRLTVT.

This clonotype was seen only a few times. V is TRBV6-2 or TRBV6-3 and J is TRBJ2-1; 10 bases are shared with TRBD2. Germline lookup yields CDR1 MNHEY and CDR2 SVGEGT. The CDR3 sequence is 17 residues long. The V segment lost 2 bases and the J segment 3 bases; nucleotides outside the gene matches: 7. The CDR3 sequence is CASSYLPAGGLYNEQFF. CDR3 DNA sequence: TGTGCCAGCAGTTACCTCCCAGCGGGGGGGCTCTACAATGAGCAGTTCTTC.

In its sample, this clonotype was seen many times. In nucleotides, the CDR3 is TGTGCCATCAGTGACCCGGATGCGGGGGCTAGCCCGTATGAGCAGTTCTTC. It translates to CAISDPDAGASPYEQFF. The chain uses TRBV10-3 and TRBJ2-1, with D tentatively TRBD2 (7 bases). This CDR3 has 17 amino acids. Germline V gives CDR1 ENHRY, CDR2 SYGVKD. Trimming shortened V by 3 bases and J by 8 bases, and 23 bases separated the two germline ends.

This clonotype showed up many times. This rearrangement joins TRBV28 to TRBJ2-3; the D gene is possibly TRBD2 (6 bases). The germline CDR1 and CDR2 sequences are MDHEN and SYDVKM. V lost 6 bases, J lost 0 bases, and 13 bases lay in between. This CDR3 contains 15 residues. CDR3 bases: TGTGCCAGCAGCCTGTCGGGGGAGAGCACAGATACGCAGTATTTT. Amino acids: CASSLSGESTDTQYF. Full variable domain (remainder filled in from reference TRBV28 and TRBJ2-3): DVKVTQSSRYLVKRTGEKVFLECVQDMDHENMFWYRQDPGLGLRLIYFSYDVKMKEKGDIPEGYSVSREKKERFSLILESASTNQTSMYLCASSLSGESTDTQYFGPGTRLTVL.

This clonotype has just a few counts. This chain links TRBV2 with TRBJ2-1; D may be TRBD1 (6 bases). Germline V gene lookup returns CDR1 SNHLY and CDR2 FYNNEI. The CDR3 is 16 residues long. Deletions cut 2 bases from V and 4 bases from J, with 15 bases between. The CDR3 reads CASSEKTGWAYNEQFF. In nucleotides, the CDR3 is TGTGCCAGCAGTGAAAAGACAGGTTGGGCGTACAATGAGCAGTTCTTC.

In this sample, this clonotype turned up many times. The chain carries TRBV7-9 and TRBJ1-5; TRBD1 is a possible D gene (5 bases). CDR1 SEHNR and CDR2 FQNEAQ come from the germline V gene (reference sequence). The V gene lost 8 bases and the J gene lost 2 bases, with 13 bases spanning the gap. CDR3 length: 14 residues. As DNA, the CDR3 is TGTGCCAGCCGCCGGGGGGATGGCAATCAGCCCCAGCATTTT. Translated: CASRRGDGNQPQHF.

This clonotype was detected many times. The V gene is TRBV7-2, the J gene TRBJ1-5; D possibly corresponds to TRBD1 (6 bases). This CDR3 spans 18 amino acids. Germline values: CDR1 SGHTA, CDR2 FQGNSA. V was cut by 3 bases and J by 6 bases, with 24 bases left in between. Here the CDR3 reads CASSFQGNRAGFGQPQHF. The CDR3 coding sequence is TGTGCCAGCAGCTTTCAGGGGAACAGGGCGGGATTTGGTCAGCCCCAGCATTTT.

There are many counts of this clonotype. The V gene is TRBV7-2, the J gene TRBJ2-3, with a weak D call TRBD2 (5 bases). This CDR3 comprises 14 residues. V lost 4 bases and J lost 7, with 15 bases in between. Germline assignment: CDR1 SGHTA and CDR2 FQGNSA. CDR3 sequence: CASSSPDSRNTQYF. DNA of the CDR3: TGTGCCAGCAGCTCCCCGGACTCGAGGAATACGCAGTATTTT.

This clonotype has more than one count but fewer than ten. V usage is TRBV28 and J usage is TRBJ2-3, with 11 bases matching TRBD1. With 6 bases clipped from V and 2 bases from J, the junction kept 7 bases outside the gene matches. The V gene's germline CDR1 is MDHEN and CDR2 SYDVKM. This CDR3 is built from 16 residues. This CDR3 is CASRPDRGRYTDTQYF. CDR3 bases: TGTGCCAGCAGACCGGACAGGGGGCGTTACACAGATACGCAGTATTTT.

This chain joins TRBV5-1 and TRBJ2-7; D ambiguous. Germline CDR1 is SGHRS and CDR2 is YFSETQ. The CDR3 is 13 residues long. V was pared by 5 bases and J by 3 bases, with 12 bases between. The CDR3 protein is CASRIRSDYEQYF. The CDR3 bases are TGCGCCAGCAGGATCAGATCGGACTACGAGCAGTACTTC.

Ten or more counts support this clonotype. The CDR3 DNA reads TGTGCCAGCAGTGAAGCTCCGGGACTAACGATCGGGGAGCTGTTTTTT. It is translated as CASSEAPGLTIGELFF. This chain links TRBV6-1 with TRBJ2-2; 7 bases are a match to TRBD2. Germline V CDR1 and CDR2: MNHNS, SASEGT. Trimming cost V 0 bases and J 7 bases; bases outside gene matches: 8. CDR3 length: 16 residues.

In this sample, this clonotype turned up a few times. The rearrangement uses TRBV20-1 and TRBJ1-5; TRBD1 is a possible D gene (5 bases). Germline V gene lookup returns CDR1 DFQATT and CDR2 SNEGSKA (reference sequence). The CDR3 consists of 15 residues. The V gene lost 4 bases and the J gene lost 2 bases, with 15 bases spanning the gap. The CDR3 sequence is CSANGEGRGNQPQHF. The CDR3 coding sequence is TGCAGTGCTAACGGGGAGGGGCGTGGCAATCAGCCCCAGCATTTT.

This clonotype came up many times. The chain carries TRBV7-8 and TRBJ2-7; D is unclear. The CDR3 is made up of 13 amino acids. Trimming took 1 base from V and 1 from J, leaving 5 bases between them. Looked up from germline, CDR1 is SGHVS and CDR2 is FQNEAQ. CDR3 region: CASSLGASYEQYF. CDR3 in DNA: TGTGCCAGCAGCTTAGGGGCTTCCTACGAGCAGTACTTC.

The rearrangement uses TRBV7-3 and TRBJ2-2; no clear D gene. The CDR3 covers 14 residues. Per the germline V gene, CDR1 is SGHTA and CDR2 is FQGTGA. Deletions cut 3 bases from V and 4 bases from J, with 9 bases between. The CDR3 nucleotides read TGTGCCAGCAGCTTCGACCGGGCCACCGGGGAGCTGTTTTTT. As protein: CASSFDRATGELFF.

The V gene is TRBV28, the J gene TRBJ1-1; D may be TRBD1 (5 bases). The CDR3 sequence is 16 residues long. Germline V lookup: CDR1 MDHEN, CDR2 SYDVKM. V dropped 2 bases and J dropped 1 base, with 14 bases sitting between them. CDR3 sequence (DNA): TGTGCCAGCAGTTTAGTTTGGGGGAATTGGAACACTGAAGCTTTCTTT. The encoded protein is CASSLVWGNWNTEAFF.

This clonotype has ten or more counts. CDR3 protein: CASSTDRVREQYV. CDR3 DNA sequence: TGTGCCAGCAGCACGGACAGGGTGCGCGAGCAGTACGTC. This chain connects TRBV7-8 to TRBJ2-7, with 8 positions matching TRBD1. J was trimmed by 6 bases and V by 5 bases; bases with no gene match: 6. The CDR3 is made up of 13 amino acids. Germline CDR1 reads SGHVS; CDR2 reads FQNEAQ.

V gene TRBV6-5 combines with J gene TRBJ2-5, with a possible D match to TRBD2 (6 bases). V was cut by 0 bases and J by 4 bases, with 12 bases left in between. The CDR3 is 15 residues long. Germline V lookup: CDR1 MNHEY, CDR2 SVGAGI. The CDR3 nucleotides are TGTGCCAGCAGTTACTCGAGACGGCGGGGAGAGACCCAGTACTTC. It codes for CASSYSRRRGETQYF.

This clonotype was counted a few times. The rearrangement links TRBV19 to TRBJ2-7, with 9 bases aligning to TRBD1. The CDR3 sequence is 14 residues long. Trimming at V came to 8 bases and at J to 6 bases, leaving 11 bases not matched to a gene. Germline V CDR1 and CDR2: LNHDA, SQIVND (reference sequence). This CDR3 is CASSPGQGMVEQYF. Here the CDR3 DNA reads TGTGCCAGTTCCCCGGGACAGGGAATGGTCGAGCAGTACTTC. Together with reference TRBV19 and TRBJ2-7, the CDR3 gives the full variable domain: DGGITQSPKYLFRKEGQNVTLSCEQNLNHDAMYWYRQDPGQGLRLIYYSQIVNDFQKGDIAEGYSVSREKKESFPLTVTSAQKNPTAFYLCASSPGQGMVEQYFGPGTRLTVT.

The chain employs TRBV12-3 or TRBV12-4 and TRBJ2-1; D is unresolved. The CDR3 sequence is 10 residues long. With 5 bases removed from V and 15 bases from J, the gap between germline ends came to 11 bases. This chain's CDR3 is CASSGAGPFF. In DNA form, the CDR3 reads TGTGCCAGCAGTGGAGCCGGCCCGTTCTTC.